What follows is one T cell receptor (beta chain) and its context. Its antigen is unknown. TCRdb reanalyzed the 5' RACE reads and collapses them to one entry per CDR3 protein, without DNA. The table lists around 40,000 distinct CDR3 sequences, with around 5.3% in the top ten. The record originates from a study of monozygotic twins with inflammatory bowel disease. General study results and limits: Twins classed as concordant or discordant showed no difference in repertoire similarity, possibly from limited power. Especially where disease activity was present, IBD patients had fewer clonotypes in common with others than healthy twins did.

Whole-blood total RNA was extracted without T cell sorting. Sequencing used blood. The TCR sequence derives from a human donor with ulcerative colitis or Crohn's disease, or a healthy co-twin of an affected twin (not recorded which).

The CDR3 loop reads CASSFYGRGEQYF. The chain is built from TRBV12-3 or TRBV12-4 and TRBJ2-7; TCRdb reports TRBD1, a call that lacks DNA to check it against. The CDR3 contains 13 residues.